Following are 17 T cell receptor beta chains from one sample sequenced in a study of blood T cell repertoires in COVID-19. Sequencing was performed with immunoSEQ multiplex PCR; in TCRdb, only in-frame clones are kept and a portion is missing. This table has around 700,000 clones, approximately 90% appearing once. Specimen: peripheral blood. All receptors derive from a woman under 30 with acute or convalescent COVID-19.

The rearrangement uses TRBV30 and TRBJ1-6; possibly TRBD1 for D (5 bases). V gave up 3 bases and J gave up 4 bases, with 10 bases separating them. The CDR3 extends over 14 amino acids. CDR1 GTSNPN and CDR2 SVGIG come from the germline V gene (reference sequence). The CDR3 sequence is CAWRRDRYNSPLHF. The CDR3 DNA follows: TGTGCCTGGAGGCGGGACCGGTATAATTCACCCCTCCACTTT.

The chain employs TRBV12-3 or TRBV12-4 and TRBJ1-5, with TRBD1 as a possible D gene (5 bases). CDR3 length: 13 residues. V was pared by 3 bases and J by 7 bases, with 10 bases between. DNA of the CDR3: TGTGCCAGCAGTTTTCGGGAGGGGCAGCCCCAGCATTTT. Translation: CASSFREGQPQHF.

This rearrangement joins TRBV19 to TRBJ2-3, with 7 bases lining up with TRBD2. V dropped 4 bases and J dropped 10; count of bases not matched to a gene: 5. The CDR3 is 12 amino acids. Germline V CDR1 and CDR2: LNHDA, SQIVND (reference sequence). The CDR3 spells CASSTPSGPQYF. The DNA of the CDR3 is TGTGCCAGTAGTACTCCTAGCGGCCCGCAGTATTTT.

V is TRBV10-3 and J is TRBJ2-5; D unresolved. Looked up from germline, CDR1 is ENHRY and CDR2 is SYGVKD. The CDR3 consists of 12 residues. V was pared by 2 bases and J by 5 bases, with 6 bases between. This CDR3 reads CAISENRETQYF. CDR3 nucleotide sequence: TGTGCCATCAGTGAGAACCGGGAGACCCAGTACTTC.

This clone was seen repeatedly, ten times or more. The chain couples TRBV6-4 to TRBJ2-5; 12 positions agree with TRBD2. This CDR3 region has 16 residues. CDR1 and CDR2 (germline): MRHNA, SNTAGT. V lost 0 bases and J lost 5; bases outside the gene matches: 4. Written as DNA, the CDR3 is TGTGCCAGCAGTGACTCGGCTAGCGGGGGGGTCGAGACCCAGTACTTC. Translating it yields CASSDSASGGVETQYF.

The CDR3 loop is CASSPGLAGGFETQYF. As DNA, the CDR3 is TGTGCCAGTAGTCCAGGACTAGCGGGGGGGTTCGAGACCCAGTACTTC. The chain has TRBV19 and TRBJ2-5; 15 positions match TRBD2. The V and J ends lost 5 bases and 5 bases, in that order; junction bases with no gene match: 6. The CDR3 spans 16 residues. Germline CDR1 reads LNHDA; CDR2 reads SQIVND (reference sequence). Variable domain in full (rest from reference TRBV19 and TRBJ2-5): DGGITQSPKYLFRKEGQNVTLSCEQNLNHDAMYWYRQDPGQGLRLIYYSQIVNDFQKGDIAEGYSVSREKKESFPLTVTSAQKNPTAFYLCASSPGLAGGFETQYFGPGTRLLVL.

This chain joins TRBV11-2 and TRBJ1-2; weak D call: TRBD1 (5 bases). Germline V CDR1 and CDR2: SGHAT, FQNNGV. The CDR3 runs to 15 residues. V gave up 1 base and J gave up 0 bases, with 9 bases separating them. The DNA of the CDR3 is TGTGCCAGCAGCTTAGCCCGGGGGGCTAACTATGGCTACACCTTC. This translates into CASSLARGANYGYTF.

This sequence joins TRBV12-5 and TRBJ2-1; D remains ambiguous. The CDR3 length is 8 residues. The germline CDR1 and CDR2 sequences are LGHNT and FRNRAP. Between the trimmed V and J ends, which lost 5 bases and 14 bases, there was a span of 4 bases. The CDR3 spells CASGPEFF. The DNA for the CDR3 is TGTGCTAGTGGTCCGGAGTTCTTC.

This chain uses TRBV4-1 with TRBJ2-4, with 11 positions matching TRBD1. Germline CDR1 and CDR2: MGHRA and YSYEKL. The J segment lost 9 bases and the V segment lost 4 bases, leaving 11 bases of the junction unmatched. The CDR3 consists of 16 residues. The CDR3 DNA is TGCGCCAGCAGCCCCAGGACAGGGGGCGGTTTTGGCATTCAGTACTTC. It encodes CASSPRTGGGFGIQYF.

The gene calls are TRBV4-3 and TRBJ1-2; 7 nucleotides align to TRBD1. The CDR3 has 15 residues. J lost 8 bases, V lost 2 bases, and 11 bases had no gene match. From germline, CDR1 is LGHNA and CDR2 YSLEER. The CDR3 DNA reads TGCGCCAGCAGCCAATCGACAGGGCGTAATCCAGGCTACACCTTC. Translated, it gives CASSQSTGRNPGYTF.

The CDR3 bases are TGTGCCAGCAGCTTCCAGGGACAGGAGGTCTATGGCTACACCTTC. The encoded protein is CASSFQGQEVYGYTF. The chain couples TRBV7-9 to TRBJ1-2; 8 bases are shared with TRBD1. The CDR3 has 15 amino acids. The trim removed 3 bases at V and 4 bases at J, leaving 7 bases unmatched. Germline loops: CDR1 SEHNR, CDR2 FQNEAQ (reference sequence).

The CDR3 DNA sequence: TGTGCCTGGAGTGTACCCCCTGGACAGGCCTATAATTCACCCCTCCACTTT. It encodes CAWSVPPGQAYNSPLHF. The J gene is TRBJ1-6, the V gene TRBV30; 7 bases align to TRBD1. J gave up 2 bases and V 0 bases, and 7 bases lay outside the gene matches. The germline gives CDR1 GTSNPN, CDR2 SVGIG (reference sequence). The CDR3 loop spans 17 amino acids.

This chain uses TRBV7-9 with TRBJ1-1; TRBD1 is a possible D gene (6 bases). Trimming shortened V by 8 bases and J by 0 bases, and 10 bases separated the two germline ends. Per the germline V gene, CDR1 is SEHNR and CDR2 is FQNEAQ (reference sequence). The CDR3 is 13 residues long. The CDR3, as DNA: TGTGCCAGCTTGCGGGGGCTGAACACTGAAGCTTTCTTT. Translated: CASLRGLNTEAFF.

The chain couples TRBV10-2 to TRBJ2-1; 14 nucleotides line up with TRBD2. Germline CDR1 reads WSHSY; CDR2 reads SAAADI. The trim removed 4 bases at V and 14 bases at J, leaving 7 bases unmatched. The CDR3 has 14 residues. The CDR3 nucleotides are TGCGCCAGCAGTGGGACTAGCGGGGGGCCCTGGGAGTTCTTC. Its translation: CASSGTSGGPWEFF.

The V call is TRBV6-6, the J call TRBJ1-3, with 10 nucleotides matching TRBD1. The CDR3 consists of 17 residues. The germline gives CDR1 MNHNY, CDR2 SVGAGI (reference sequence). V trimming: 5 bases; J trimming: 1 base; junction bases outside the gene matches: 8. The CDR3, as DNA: TGTGCCAGCAGTCGTGGGGGACAGGGGACTTCTGGAAACACCATATATTTT. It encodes CASSRGGQGTSGNTIYF.

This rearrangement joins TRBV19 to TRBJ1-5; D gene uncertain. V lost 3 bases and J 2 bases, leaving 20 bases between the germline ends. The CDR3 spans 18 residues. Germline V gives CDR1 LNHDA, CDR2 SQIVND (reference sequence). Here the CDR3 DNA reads TGTGCCAGTAGTATCCCTTGGCAGGTGAGATCTGGCAATCAGCCCCAGCATTTT. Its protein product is CASSIPWQVRSGNQPQHF.

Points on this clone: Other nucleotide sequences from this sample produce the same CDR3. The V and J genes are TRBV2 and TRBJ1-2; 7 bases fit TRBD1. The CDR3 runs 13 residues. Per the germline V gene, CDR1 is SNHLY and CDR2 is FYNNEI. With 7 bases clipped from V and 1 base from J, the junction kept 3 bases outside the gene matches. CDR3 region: CASTRQGNYGYTF. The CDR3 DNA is TGTGCCAGCACCCGACAGGGTAACTATGGCTACACCTTC.